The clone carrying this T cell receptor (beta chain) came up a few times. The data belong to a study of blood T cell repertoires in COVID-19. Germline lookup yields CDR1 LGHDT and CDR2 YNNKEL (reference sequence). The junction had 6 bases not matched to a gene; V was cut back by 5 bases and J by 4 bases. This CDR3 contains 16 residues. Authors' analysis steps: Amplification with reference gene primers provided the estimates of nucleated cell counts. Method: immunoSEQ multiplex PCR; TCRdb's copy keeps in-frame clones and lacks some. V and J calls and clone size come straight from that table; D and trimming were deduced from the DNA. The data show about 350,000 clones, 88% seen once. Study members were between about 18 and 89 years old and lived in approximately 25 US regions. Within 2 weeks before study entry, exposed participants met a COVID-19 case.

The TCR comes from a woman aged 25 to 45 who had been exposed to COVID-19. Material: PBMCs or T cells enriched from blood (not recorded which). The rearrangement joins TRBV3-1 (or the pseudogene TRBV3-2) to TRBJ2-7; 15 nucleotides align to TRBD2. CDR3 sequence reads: CASSFTGLAGGYEQYF. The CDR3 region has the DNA TGTGCCAGCAGCTTCACCGGACTAGCGGGAGGGTACGAGCAGTACTTC.